This T cell receptor (beta chain) derives from a study of T cell responses to AZD1222 COVID-19 vaccine. V gave up 8 bases and J gave up 1 base, with 8 bases separating them. The CDR3 has 12 amino acids. Germline CDR1 is MNHEY and CDR2 is SVGAGI. General study points: The study reported that nearly half of spike-specific TCRs target unmutated variant regions. At 160-218 and 743-854, vaccine-associated CD4 TCRs were dominant, and they spanned spike. Seropositivity was recorded at baseline in only a handful of AZD1222 recipients.

Repertoires were generated with immunoSEQ multiplex PCR, while TCRdb's copy carries only in-frame clones and drops some. This table holds fewer than 90,000 clones, about 86% found once. This clone was seen only once. Its specificity is unknown. Sequencing was performed on peripheral blood, taken 28 days after the second AZD1222 dose. The V call is TRBV6-5, the J call TRBJ1-1; D is undetermined. The sequence came from an adult who received the AZD1222 COVID-19 vaccine. CDR3 coding DNA: TGTGCCAGCCGGCGGGGGAACACTGAAGCTTTCTTT. Amino acid sequence: CASRRGNTEAFF.